This passage covers 25 T cell receptor beta chains from one sample sequenced in a study. TCRdb called the RT-PCR reads again in MiXCR, with one record for every CDR3 protein. The sample consists of about 700,000 distinct CDR3 sequences, 14% of them appearing once. The sequenced sample consisted of memory CD4+ T cells from blood. The receptors originated from a female donor in good health, serving as a healthy control.

This clonotype was recorded at least ten times. The chain has TRBV7-2 and TRBJ1-1; TRBD1 is a possible D gene (5 bases). CDR1 is SGHTA and CDR2 is FQGNSA in the germline V gene. V was shortened by 1 base and J by 1 base, with 10 bases between the two germline ends. The CDR3 covers 15 residues. CDR3 DNA sequence: TGTGCCAGCAGCTTAGATGTCAGGGCGAACACTGAAGCTTTCTTT. Translating it yields CASSLDVRANTEAFF.

A few counts support this clonotype. The chain combines TRBV5-1 with TRBJ1-1, with a possible D match to TRBD1 (6 bases). The CDR3 has 14 amino acids. Per the germline V gene, CDR1 is SGHRS and CDR2 is YFSETQ. Trimming pared 4 bases from V and 1 base from J, leaving 11 bases between. CDR3 bases: TGCGCCAGCAGCGTGGTGGGGGCGAACACTGAAGCTTTCTTT. This sequence encodes CASSVVGANTEAFF.

This clonotype was detected a few times. The gene calls are TRBV25-1 and TRBJ1-2; 10 bases agree with TRBD1. The J segment lost 8 bases and the V segment lost 4 bases, leaving 10 bases of the junction unmatched. This CDR3 comprises 15 residues. CDR1 and CDR2 (germline): MGHDK, SYGVNS. CDR3 loop: CASSATDRGRDGYTF. In DNA, the CDR3 is TGTGCCAGCAGTGCCACAGACAGGGGGCGAGACGGCTACACCTTC.

V usage is TRBV5-1 and J usage is TRBJ1-1; possibly TRBD1 for D (5 bases). V was cut by 5 bases and J by 3 bases, with 20 bases left in between. The CDR3 covers 16 residues. In germline, CDR1 is SGHRS, CDR2 YFSETQ. For the CDR3, the DNA is TGCGCCAGCAGTCCCCGGGACCCTCTTGTGGACACTGAAGCTTTCTTT. This encodes CASSPRDPLVDTEAFF. Full variable domain (outside the CDR3, taken from reference TRBV5-1 and TRBJ1-1): KAGVTQTPRYLIKTRGQQVTLSCSPISGHRSVSWYQQTPGQGLQFLFEYFSETQRNKGNFPGRFSGRQFSNSRSEMNVSTLELGDSALYLCASSPRDPLVDTEAFFGQGTRLTVV.

The chain employs TRBV30 and TRBJ2-3; maybe TRBD2 (5 bases). V was cut by 2 bases and J by 0 bases, with 18 bases left in between. This CDR3 spans 17 amino acids. Looked up from germline, CDR1 is GTSNPN and CDR2 is SVGIG (reference sequence). This CDR3 is CAWSLGRLGSSTDTQYF. The CDR3 DNA sequence: TGTGCCTGGAGTTTGGGGAGACTGGGGTCTAGCACAGATACGCAGTATTTT.

This clonotype was seen only a few times. V is TRBV6-6 and J is TRBJ1-6; D is undetermined. The V gene lost 7 bases and the J gene lost 4 bases, with 11 bases spanning the gap. The CDR3 totals 14 residues. The germline CDR1 and CDR2 sequences are MNHNY and SVGAGI (reference sequence). The CDR3 nucleotides read TGTGCCAGCAATGCTGGTGCTTATAATTCACCCCTCCACTTT. This translates into CASNAGAYNSPLHF.

The chain recombines TRBV7-6 with TRBJ2-7, with no clear D. Trimming took off 2 bases at V and 6 bases at J, with 11 bases between the two ends. The CDR3 spans 13 residues. Germline loops: CDR1 SGHVS, CDR2 FNYEAQ. In DNA, the CDR3 is TGTGCCAGCAGCTTACAGAGTTCAGGCGAGCAGTACTTC. Its protein is CASSLQSSGEQYF.

This clonotype was counted between two and nine times. This chain links TRBV20-1 with TRBJ2-1; tentatively, D is TRBD2 (6 bases). Germline V gene lookup returns CDR1 DFQATT and CDR2 SNEGSKA (reference sequence). The CDR3 has 14 amino acids. Deletions cut 6 bases from V and 8 bases from J, with 20 bases between. The CDR3 region has the DNA TGCAGTGCCCCGGGGAGGTCTCTTACGGATGAGCAGTTCTTC. It encodes CSAPGRSLTDEQFF.

This clonotype was seen at least ten times. The rearrangement joins TRBV5-1 to TRBJ2-3; possible D gene TRBD2, 6 bases. V was clipped by 4 bases and J by 0 bases, with 9 bases between them. Germline V lookup: CDR1 SGHRS, CDR2 YFSETQ. This CDR3 spans 14 amino acids. The CDR3 reads CASSPEGSTDTQYF. DNA for the CDR3: TGCGCCAGCAGCCCGGAGGGGAGCACAGATACGCAGTATTTT.

This clonotype was observed a few times. The chain couples TRBV24-1 to TRBJ2-1, with no clear D. The CDR3 totals 11 residues. CDR1 and CDR2 from the germline V gene are KGHDR and SFDVKD. Trimming stripped 5 bases from V and 11 bases from J, with 9 bases between. Here the CDR3 DNA reads TGTGCCACCAGTGTGCAGAGAAAGCAGTTCTTC. It encodes CATSVQRKQFF.

J is TRBJ2-3 and V is TRBV7-3; 8 bases are shared with TRBD2. V lost 5 bases, J lost 2 bases, and 6 bases stayed unmatched. The CDR3 is 15 residues long. Germline-derived CDR1 and CDR2 are SGHTA and FQGTGA. The CDR3 nucleotides are TGTGCCAGCAGCATCGGACTAGCTTTCACAGATACGCAGTATTTT. This encodes CASSIGLAFTDTQYF.

This clonotype has just one count. The rearrangement joins TRBV25-1 to TRBJ2-2; D is possibly TRBD2 (7 bases). CDR3 length equals 13 residues. V was clipped by 7 bases and J by 6 bases, with 12 bases between them. Looked up from germline, CDR1 is MGHDK and CDR2 is SYGVNS. CDR3 coding DNA: TGTGCCAGCATAAAGGGGGGGTCCGGGGAGCTGTTTTTT. Translating it yields CASIKGGSGELFF.

This sequence joins TRBV28 and TRBJ1-5, with D possibly matching TRBD1 (5 bases). The germline V gene has CDR1 MDHEN and CDR2 SYDVKM. This CDR3 spans 15 amino acids. The V gene lost 6 bases and the J gene lost 2 bases, with 14 bases spanning the gap. CDR3 in amino acids: CASSSGFRGNQPQHF. The CDR3 nucleotides read TGTGCCAGCAGCTCAGGGTTCCGCGGCAATCAGCCCCAGCATTTT.

The chain has TRBV20-1 and TRBJ2-7, with 10 positions matching TRBD2. Germline V CDR1 and CDR2: DFQATT, SNEGSKA (reference sequence). Losses at the gene ends were 2 bases for V and 2 bases for J; bases not matched to a gene: 6. The CDR3 runs 15 residues. The CDR3 coding sequence is TGCAGTGCTAGACCTCTAGCGGGAGTACCCTACGAGCAGTACTTC. As protein: CSARPLAGVPYEQYF.

This clonotype was picked up many times. This sequence joins TRBV5-1 and TRBJ2-5; a weak D match, TRBD1 (5 bases). Per the germline V gene, CDR1 is SGHRS and CDR2 is YFSETQ. V lost 0 bases, J lost 5 bases, and 14 bases lay in between. The CDR3 is 15 residues long. The chain's CDR3 is CASSLDPVGQETQYF. CDR3 nucleotides: TGCGCCAGCAGCTTGGACCCGGTGGGGCAGGAGACCCAGTACTTC.

This clonotype appeared many times. V is TRBV12-3 or TRBV12-4 and J is TRBJ1-1, with D unclear. This CDR3 is built from 15 residues. The V end lost 6 bases, the J end lost 5 bases, and 19 bases lay between the germline ends. The CDR3: CASRYRASWRTEAFF. In DNA, the CDR3 is TGTGCCAGCAGATACCGGGCTTCCTGGCGGACTGAAGCTTTCTTT.

The chain joins TRBV27 to TRBJ1-5; no clear D gene. V dropped 3 bases and J dropped 0 bases, with 15 bases sitting between them. This CDR3 is built from 17 residues. Germline assignment: CDR1 MNHEY and CDR2 SMNVEV (reference sequence). CDR3 loop: CASSFRSPAYSNQPQHF. In DNA, the CDR3 is TGTGCCAGCAGTTTTAGGTCCCCGGCCTATAGCAATCAGCCCCAGCATTTT.

The sample holds a few counts of this clonotype. The chain joins TRBV18 to TRBJ2-5, with 7 bases that match TRBD1. This CDR3 has 14 residues. Germline V lookup: CDR1 KGHSH, CDR2 LQKENI. Losses at the gene ends were 2 bases for V and 1 base for J; bases not matched to a gene: 1. The CDR3 sequence is CASSPGQAQETQYF. In nucleotides, the CDR3 is TGTGCCAGCTCACCAGGACAGGCCCAAGAGACCCAGTACTTC. The full variable domain, rest sourced from reference TRBV18 and TRBJ2-5, is NAGVMQNPRHLVRRRGQEARLRCSPMKGHSHVYWYRQLPEEGLKFMVYLQKENIIDESGMPKERFSAEFPKEGPSILRIQQVVRGDSAAYFCASSPGQAQETQYFGPGTRLLVL.

Many counts were recorded for this clonotype. The chain joins TRBV7-2 to TRBJ2-1; 15 nucleotides line up with TRBD2. The J segment lost 9 bases and the V segment lost 8 bases, leaving 5 bases of the junction unmatched. The germline V gene has CDR1 SGHTA and CDR2 FQGNSA. The CDR3 loop spans 14 amino acids. CDR3 amino acids: CASGLAGGPGEQFF. In DNA, the CDR3 is TGTGCCAGCGGACTAGCGGGAGGGCCAGGTGAGCAGTTCTTC.

J is TRBJ2-1 and V is TRBV7-2; 8 nucleotides agree with TRBD2. The CDR3 spans 17 residues. The V segment lost 5 bases and the J segment 8 bases; nucleotides outside the gene matches: 17. Germline V gene data show CDR1 as SGHTA and CDR2 as FQGNSA. The CDR3: CASSPGLAGEWGDEQFF. The CDR3 region has the DNA TGTGCCAGCAGCCCCGGACTAGCCGGGGAATGGGGAGATGAGCAGTTCTTC. Supplemented by reference TRBV7-2 and TRBJ2-1, the full variable domain reads GAGVSQSPSNKVTEKGKDVELRCDPISGHTALYWYRQSLGQGLEFLIYFQGNSAPDKSGLPSDRFSAERTGGSVSTLTIQRTQQEDSAVYLCASSPGLAGEWGDEQFFGPGTRLTVL.

Only a few counts were recorded for this clonotype. The chain employs TRBV6-5 and TRBJ2-7; D unclear. The CDR3 sequence is 15 residues long. V was clipped by 6 bases and J by 8 bases, with 23 bases between them. Germline V gene lookup returns CDR1 MNHEY and CDR2 SVGAGI. The CDR3 region has the DNA TGTGCCAGCAGCGTTCAAAGCCTCCAAGGGTATAAGCAGTACTTC. The encoded protein is CASSVQSLQGYKQYF.

The chain couples TRBV5-1 to TRBJ1-1; TRBD1 agrees at 8 bases. Germline V gene lookup returns CDR1 SGHRS and CDR2 YFSETQ. V trimming: 4 bases; J trimming: 0 bases; junction bases outside the gene matches: 5. The CDR3 consists of 15 residues. The CDR3 loop is CASSAGQGVNTEAFF. CDR3 DNA sequence: TGCGCCAGCAGCGCCGGACAGGGAGTGAACACTGAAGCTTTCTTT.

The chain employs TRBV5-6 and TRBJ1-2; no clear D gene. From germline, CDR1 is SGHDT and CDR2 YYEEEE. V dropped 5 bases and J dropped 2 bases, with 13 bases sitting between them. This CDR3 is 14 amino acids long. CDR3 nucleotides: TGTGCCAGCAGTCGTGTCACAGAGAACTATGGCTACACCTTC. Translating gives CASSRVTENYGYTF.

The gene calls are TRBV5-5 and TRBJ2-3; TRBD1 might be the D (5 bases). CDR3 size: 16 residues. Looked up from germline, CDR1 is SGHKS and CDR2 is YYEKEE (reference sequence). V lost 0 bases and J 4 bases, leaving 15 bases between the germline ends. CDR3 sequence: CASSLGVQGGADTQYF. As DNA, the CDR3 is TGTGCCAGCAGCTTGGGTGTTCAGGGTGGTGCAGATACGCAGTATTTT.

Notes on this clonotype: A read error may be the cause here, since a much bigger clone is one base away. V gene TRBV7-8 combines with J gene TRBJ2-7, with D unresolved. Germline values: CDR1 SGHVS, CDR2 FQNEAQ. Trimming stripped 4 bases from V and 2 bases from J, with 9 bases between. This CDR3 is built from 13 residues. For the CDR3, the DNA is TGTGCCAGCAGCTCGTGGTCGGCCTACGAGCAGTACTTC. Protein: CASSSWSAYEQYF.